The rows below give T cell receptor beta chains drawn from one sample of a study of OX40 agonist ivuxolimab in advanced cancers. Repertoires were generated with immunoSEQ multiplex PCR, while TCRdb's copy carries only in-frame clones and drops some. This table holds under 15,000 clones, about 75% found once. The material sequenced was CD4+ or CD8+ T cells sorted from blood, taken in a trial of the OX40 agonist ivuxolimab. These receptors were taken from an adult with an advanced solid tumor such as melanoma, head and neck, liver or kidney cancer. Each CDR3 is given with its conserved first and last residue. The D gene is left open where the match is weak. The size entry is marked missing in some rows and otherwise reads once, few, many or a size class.

j_call v_call d_call clone_size cdr3_aa cdr3_nt
TRBJ2-7 TRBV10-2 NA NA CASSESYLPPRSYEQYF TGCGCCAGCAGTGAGTCGTATCTCCCCCCCCGCTCCTACGAGCAGTACTTC
TRBJ1-2 TRBV7-8 NA NA CASSLASPGIAYGYTF TGTGCCAGCAGCCTGGCCTCACCGGGAATCGCATATGGCTACACCTTC
TRBJ1-2 TRBV6-1 TRBD1 NA CASSGGQYYGYTF TGTGCCAGCAGTGGGGGACAGTACTATGGCTACACCTTC
TRBJ1-2 TRBV7-9 NA few CASSPGGYYGYTF TGTGCCAGCAGCCCCGGGGGATACTATGGCTACACCTTC
TRBJ2-1 TRBV2 NA NA CASSAAYNEQFF TGTGCCAGCAGTGCGGCTTACAATGAGCAGTTCTTC
TRBJ1-6 TRBV7-9 NA NA CASSFGQLDSPLHF TGTGCCAGCAGCTTCGGACAGCTAGATTCACCCCTCCACTTT
TRBJ2-7 TRBV28 TRBD2 NA CASSLILAGDDEQYF TGTGCCAGCAGTTTAATCCTAGCGGGAGACGACGAGCAGTACTTC
TRBJ1-1 TRBV7-6 TRBD1 NA CASSPDRDITEAFF TGTGCCAGCAGCCCGGACAGGGACATCACTGAAGCTTTCTTT
TRBJ2-1 TRBV19 NA once CASSALTGYGGYNEQFF TGTGCCAGTAGTGCATTGACTGGATACGGCGGCTACAATGAGCAGTTCTTC
TRBJ2-5 TRBV5-4 TRBD1 NA CASRVATGGKETQYF TGTGCCAGCAGGGTAGCGACAGGGGGGAAAGAGACCCAGTACTTC
TRBJ2-3 TRBV2 TRBD2 NA CASSESSGGLLDTQYF TGTGCCAGCAGTGAATCTAGCGGGGGATTATTAGATACGCAGTATTTT
TRBJ2-2 TRBV10-1 NA once CASSLGTGELFF TGCGCCAGCTCCTTAGGCACCGGGGAGCTGTTTTTT
TRBJ2-1 TRBV11-2 TRBD2 NA CASSLNPLAFPYNEQFF TGTGCCAGCAGCTTAAACCCACTAGCGTTCCCCTACAATGAGCAGTTCTTC
TRBJ1-1 TRBV19 NA NA CASRDGTSDLLPEAFF TGTGCCAGTAGGGATGGGACATCCGATCTGCTACCTGAAGCTTTCTTT
TRBJ2-3 TRBV5-5 NA NA CASSLGPTDTQYF TGTGCCAGCAGCTTGGGACCAACAGATACGCAGTATTTT
TRBJ2-2 TRBV29-1 NA NA CSVVEDTNTGELFF TGCAGCGTTGTAGAGGACACTAACACCGGGGAGCTGTTTTTT
TRBJ2-7 TRBV27 NA few CASGGFLTYEQYF TGTGCCAGCGGAGGGTTTTTGACCTACGAGCAGTACTTC
TRBJ1-5 TRBV4-3 TRBD1 NA CASSQVRGYQPQHF TGCGCCAGCAGCCAAGTCAGGGGGTATCAGCCCCAGCATTTT
TRBJ2-1 TRBV5-1 NA NA CASSLGNEQFF TGCGCCAGCAGCTTGGGGAATGAGCAGTTCTTC
TRBJ2-5 TRBV11-2 NA once CASGAAGAWETQYF TGTGCCAGCGGGGCGGCAGGGGCTTGGGAGACCCAGTACTTC
TRBJ1-4 TRBV27 NA NA CASSLFPTGREKLFF TGTGCCAGCAGTTTATTTCCAACCGGACGGGAAAAACTGTTTTTT
TRBJ2-5 TRBV6-5 NA NA CASSRPDWSQETQYF TGTGCCAGCAGCCGCCCGGACTGGTCCCAAGAGACCCAGTACTTC
TRBJ2-7 TRBV5-1 NA NA CASSTGRGLLSYEQYF TGCGCCAGCAGCACGGGACGGGGCCTACTCTCCTACGAGCAGTACTTC
TRBJ1-2 TRBV2 NA NA CASSDSGAAGYTF TGTGCCAGCAGTGACTCCGGGGCCGCTGGCTACACCTTC
TRBJ2-3 TRBV25-1 TRBD2 NA CASSAGTSGDTDTQYF TGTGCCAGCAGTGCCGGGACTAGCGGGGACACCGATACGCAGTATTTT
TRBJ2-3 TRBV7-9 NA NA CASSAPASTDTQYF TGTGCCAGCAGCGCCCCGGCTAGCACAGATACGCAGTATTTT
TRBJ2-3 TRBV7-9 NA NA CASSLQGISTDTQYF TGTGCCAGCAGCTTACAGGGGATTAGCACAGATACGCAGTATTTT
TRBJ2-2 TRBV27 NA NA CASSLSTNTGELFF TGTGCCAGCAGTCTATCAACGAACACCGGGGAGCTGTTTTTT
TRBJ2-7 TRBV13 NA NA CASSLGLRTHEQYF TGTGCCAGCAGCTTAGGCCTAAGGACTCACGAGCAGTACTTC
TRBJ1-1 TRBV6-5 TRBD1 NA CASSDRGTEAFF TGTGCCAGCAGTGACAGGGGCACTGAAGCTTTCTTT
TRBJ2-3 TRBV30 NA NA CAWSARLGDTQYF TGTGCCTGGAGTGCCCGATTGGGGGATACGCAGTATTTT
TRBJ2-2 TRBV7-6 NA NA CASSLVSSAGELFF TGTGCCAGCAGCTTAGTGTCTAGCGCCGGGGAGCTGTTTTTT
TRBJ2-2 TRBV4-1 NA NA CASSQDRGGELFF TGCGCCAGCAGCCAAGATCGGGGCGGGGAGCTGTTTTTT
TRBJ1-1 TRBV27 TRBD1 few CASSGQAFRTEAFF TGTGCCAGCAGCGGACAGGCTTTTAGGACTGAAGCTTTCTTT
TRBJ1-2 TRBV27 NA NA CASSLVGRDYGYTF TGTGCCAGCAGTTTGGTGGGACGGGACTATGGCTACACCTTC
TRBJ1-4 TRBV18 NA NA CASSPPDSGENEKLFF TGTGCCAGCTCACCACCTGATTCAGGGGAGAATGAAAAACTGTTTTTT
TRBJ2-7 TRBV28 NA NA CASSMGTGPSYEQYF TGTGCCAGCAGTATGGGGACGGGACCCTCCTACGAGCAGTACTTC
TRBJ2-7 TRBV18 TRBD1 NA CASSPWSFGTVYEQYF TGTGCCAGCTCACCATGGTCTTTTGGGACAGTCTACGAGCAGTACTTC